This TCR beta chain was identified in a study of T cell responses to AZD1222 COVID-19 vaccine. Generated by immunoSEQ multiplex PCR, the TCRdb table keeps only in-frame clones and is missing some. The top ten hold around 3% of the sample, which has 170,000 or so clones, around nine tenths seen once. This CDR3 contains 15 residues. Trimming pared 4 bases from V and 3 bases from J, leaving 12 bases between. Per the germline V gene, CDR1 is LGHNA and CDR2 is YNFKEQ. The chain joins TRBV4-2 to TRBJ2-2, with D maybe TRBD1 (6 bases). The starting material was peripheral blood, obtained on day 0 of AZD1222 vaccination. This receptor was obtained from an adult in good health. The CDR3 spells CASSPRKGDTGELFF. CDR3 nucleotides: TGTGCCAGCAGCCCCAGAAAGGGGGACACCGGGGAGCTGTTTTTT.